This TCR beta chain was captured in a study of cytomegalovirus exposure and HLA in healthy donors. PCR primers comprised 60 Vbeta and 13 Jbeta primers. Sequenced by immunoSEQ multiplex PCR; TCRdb stores in-frame clones only, minus some. The repertoire holds around 120,000 clones, around 83% seen once, with roughly 2.5% in the top ten. The germline V gene encodes CDR1 SGDLS and CDR2 YYNGEE. Germline trimming cut 5 bases from V and 1 base from J; bases unmatched to any gene: 4. This CDR3 contains 15 residues. With respect to this clone: Its target is not known.

Study-wide findings and caveats: Some highly shared sequence variants likely arose as a pipeline artifact. Several of the most significant clusters appeared, in a later analysis, to be linked to common viral pathogens. Overall, approximately 150 TCR beta chains were annotated as cytomegalovirus-associated. A later analysis reportedly found fewer N-insertions in an Asian-associated ancestry cluster than the approximately 700-donor mean.

The sequencing input was PBMCs. The rearrangement links TRBV9 to TRBJ2-5; 11 bases map to TRBD2. This TCR derives from a man over 45 in good health and CMV-seronegative. The CDR3, as DNA: TGTGCCAGCAGTAAAACTAGCGGGAGCCAAGAGACCCAGTACTTC. Translated: CASSKTSGSQETQYF.